What follows are 20 T cell receptor beta chains derived from one specimen sequenced in a study of OX40 agonist ivuxolimab in advanced cancers. Profiled with immunoSEQ multiplex PCR; TCRdb holds only in-frame clones, not every one. The sample consists of under 85,000 clones, more than 90% of them appearing once. This specimen was CD4+ or CD8+ T cells sorted from blood, taken in a trial of the OX40 agonist ivuxolimab. The receptors stem from an adult with an advanced solid tumor such as melanoma, head and neck, liver or kidney cancer.

The chain employs TRBV7-6 and TRBJ1-3, with no clear D. The germline V and J ends were trimmed by 2 bases and 1 base, with 12 bases remaining between them. Germline-derived CDR1 and CDR2 are SGHVS and FNYEAQ. The CDR3 totals 16 residues. The chain's CDR3 is CASSLTRVTSGNTIYF. The CDR3 bases are TGTGCCAGCAGCTTAACGAGGGTAACATCTGGAAACACCATATATTTT.

This chain joins TRBV27 and TRBJ2-7, with a tentative D call TRBD2 (8 bases). The CDR3 totals 15 residues. V gave up 2 bases and J gave up 2 bases, with 13 bases separating them. Per germline, CDR1 MNHEY and CDR2 SMNVEV (reference sequence). This chain's CDR3 is CASSLRGRGAYEQYF. CDR3 DNA sequence: TGTGCCAGCAGTTTAAGGGGGCGGGGGGCCTACGAGCAGTACTTC.

This clone showed up just once. Within the sample, other DNA sequences also encode this same CDR3. This rearrangement joins TRBV30 to TRBJ2-5; TRBD2 might be the D (5 bases). CDR1 and CDR2 from the germline V gene are GTSNPN and SVGIG (reference sequence). V gave up 3 bases and J gave up 5 bases, with 19 bases separating them. This CDR3 is built from 15 residues. The CDR3 sequence: CAWRPGRGGWETQYF. The CDR3, as DNA: TGTGCCTGGAGGCCCGGTCGGGGTGGGTGGGAGACCCAGTACTTC.

V is TRBV20-1 and J is TRBJ1-2, with TRBD1 matching over 7 bases. The junction had 2 bases not matched to a gene; V was cut back by 6 bases and J by 7 bases. CDR3 size: 10 residues. The germline V gene encodes CDR1 DFQATT and CDR2 SNEGSKA (reference sequence). The CDR3 loop reads CSADRAGYTF. CDR3 coding DNA: TGCAGTGCCGACAGGGCTGGCTACACCTTC.

For the CDR3, the DNA is TGTGCCTGGAGCGGGGACATCCCGGGCTACGAGCAGTACTTC. This translates into CAWSGDIPGYEQYF. The J gene is TRBJ2-7, the V gene TRBV30, with D possibly matching TRBD1 (6 bases). With 3 bases removed from V and 3 bases from J, the gap between germline ends came to 15 bases. Germline V gene sequence: CDR1 GTSNPN, CDR2 SVGIG (reference sequence). The CDR3 is 14 residues long.

The chain employs TRBV25-1 and TRBJ2-7; D possibly corresponds to TRBD1 (5 bases). The V gene's germline CDR1 is MGHDK and CDR2 SYGVNS. This CDR3 has 15 amino acids. Trimming pared 5 bases from V and 3 bases from J, leaving 17 bases between. The CDR3 sequence is CASSPNPPGIYEQYF. As DNA, the CDR3 is TGTGCCAGCAGTCCCAATCCCCCAGGGATCTACGAGCAGTACTTC.

V and J are TRBV6-6 and TRBJ1-1; D is uncertain. Germline V gene lookup returns CDR1 MNHNY and CDR2 SVGAGI (reference sequence). The CDR3 spans 13 residues. The germline V and J ends were trimmed by 5 bases and 1 base, with 8 bases remaining between them. The CDR3 nucleotides read TGTGCCAGCAGTGGAGAGGGGAACACTGAAGCTTTCTTT. Translation: CASSGEGNTEAFF.

This chain uses TRBV5-1 with TRBJ2-1, with D perhaps TRBD1 (6 bases). This CDR3 is built from 15 residues. Per germline, CDR1 SGHRS and CDR2 YFSETQ. V was shortened by 7 bases and J by 5 bases, with 19 bases between the two germline ends. For the CDR3, the DNA is TGCGCCAGCCTCAAGGGGGTCGTGGGGCACAATGAGCAGTTCTTC. Protein product: CASLKGVVGHNEQFF.

This rearrangement joins TRBV7-9 to TRBJ2-3, with 7 bases fitting TRBD2. The germline V gene has CDR1 SEHNR and CDR2 FQNEAQ (reference sequence). The CDR3 spans 17 residues. V was pared by 5 bases and J by 0 bases, with 11 bases of the junction left unmatched. Here the CDR3 reads CASSHQKSGGSTDTQYF. DNA of the CDR3: TGTGCCAGCAGCCACCAAAAGTCGGGAGGTAGCACAGATACGCAGTATTTT.

This clone was seen just once. The chain carries TRBV4-1 and TRBJ2-3; 7 bases map to TRBD2. Trimming at V came to 2 bases and at J to 6 bases, leaving 17 bases not matched to a gene. Per the germline V gene, CDR1 is MGHRA and CDR2 is YSYEKL. The CDR3 extends over 18 amino acids. CDR3 coding DNA: TGCGCCAGCAGCCAATCCCCTTTACTAGCGAGGATTGAGGATACGCAGTATTTT. It translates to CASSQSPLLARIEDTQYF.

This clone is a singleton in its sample. The genes are TRBV27 and TRBJ2-5, with no clear D. Germline values: CDR1 MNHEY, CDR2 SMNVEV (reference sequence). V lost 6 bases to trimming and J lost 6 bases, with 14 bases between them. The CDR3 sequence is 13 residues long. CDR3 in amino acids: CASSLLGPQTQYF. CDR3 DNA: TGTGCCAGCAGCTTACTTGGTCCGCAGACCCAGTACTTC.

V and J are TRBV4-2 and TRBJ1-4; 7 nucleotides line up with TRBD1. Trimming removed 9 bases from V and 5 bases from J; junction bases left unmatched: 12. Germline values: CDR1 LGHNA, CDR2 YNFKEQ. The CDR3 spans 15 residues. CDR3: CASGTGEGLNEKLFF. The DNA for the CDR3 is TGTGCCAGTGGTACAGGGGAAGGGCTCAATGAAAAACTGTTTTTT.

This clone has only one observation. The chain joins TRBV5-5 to TRBJ2-1; D is possibly TRBD2 (6 bases). The CDR3 is made up of 13 amino acids. Germline V lookup: CDR1 SGHKS, CDR2 YYEKEE (reference sequence). Between the trimmed V and J ends, which lost 6 bases and 8 bases, there was a span of 15 bases. The CDR3 sequence: CASTLGTGDEQFF. The CDR3 DNA follows: TGTGCCAGCACCCTCGGGACGGGAGATGAGCAGTTCTTC.

The chain is built from TRBV7-2 and TRBJ2-3; a possible D gene is TRBD1 (5 bases). CDR3 length: 14 amino acids. V lost 5 bases to trimming and J lost 5 bases, with 14 bases between them. Germline CDR1 is SGHTA and CDR2 is FQGNSA. The CDR3 protein is CASSRVGHRDTQYF. CDR3 nucleotide sequence: TGTGCCAGCAGCCGCGTGGGGCATAGAGATACGCAGTATTTT.

This chain joins TRBV6-5 and TRBJ1-2; D may be TRBD1 (5 bases). Germline-derived CDR1 and CDR2 are MNHEY and SVGAGI. The CDR3 length is 15 residues. Trimming removed 6 bases at V and 3 bases at J, with 17 bases between. DNA of the CDR3: TGTGCCAGCAGCAACCCCCGGCAGGGATACTATGGCTACACCTTC. Amino acid sequence: CASSNPRQGYYGYTF.

The rearrangement joins TRBV7-2 to TRBJ2-2, with D unresolved. Germline lookup yields CDR1 SGHTA and CDR2 FQGNSA. V was cut by 3 bases and J by 1 base, with 6 bases left in between. The CDR3 extends over 14 amino acids. DNA for the CDR3: TGTGCCAGCAGCTTGACGGGGAACACCGGGGAGCTGTTTTTT. This sequence encodes CASSLTGNTGELFF.

The rearrangement uses TRBV28 and TRBJ2-7, with unresolved D. Germline V gene lookup returns CDR1 MDHEN and CDR2 SYDVKM. The CDR3 length is 15 residues. Trimming removed 3 bases at V and 1 base at J, with 13 bases between. CDR3 loop: CASSFELGWSYEQYF. In DNA, the CDR3 is TGTGCCAGCAGTTTCGAACTGGGCTGGTCCTACGAGCAGTACTTC.

The chain uses TRBV7-2 and TRBJ2-5; 10 nucleotides match TRBD2. The J segment lost 0 bases and the V segment lost 5 bases, leaving 3 bases of the junction unmatched. This CDR3 comprises 15 residues. Per germline, CDR1 SGHTA and CDR2 FQGNSA. CDR3 in DNA: TGTGCCAGCAGCCGCACTAGCGGGAACCAAGAGACCCAGTACTTC. This codes for CASSRTSGNQETQYF.

V gene TRBV5-3 combines with J gene TRBJ1-1; D possibly corresponds to TRBD1 (5 bases). TRBV5-3 is recorded as an ORF, its role being uncertain. The CDR3 has 11 amino acids. Between the trimmed V and J ends, which lost 10 bases and 1 base, there was a span of 8 bases. For the CDR3, the DNA is TGTGCCGGGACTGCGAACACTGAAGCTTTCTTT. Translated, it gives CAGTANTEAFF.

The chain uses TRBV18 and TRBJ1-1, with D tentatively TRBD1 (5 bases). This CDR3 region has 14 residues. The V gene's germline CDR1 is KGHSH and CDR2 LQKENI. V lost 1 base to trimming and J lost 4 bases, with 10 bases between them. The CDR3 loop is CASSPRGDATEAFF. CDR3 DNA: TGTGCCAGCTCACCACGGGGGGACGCCACTGAAGCTTTCTTT. Filled out from reference TRBV18 and TRBJ1-1, the complete variable domain reads NAGVMQNPRHLVRRRGQEARLRCSPMKGHSHVYWYRQLPEEGLKFMVYLQKENIIDESGMPKERFSAEFPKEGPSILRIQQVVRGDSAAYFCASSPRGDATEAFFGQGTRLTVV.